Listed below are T cell receptor beta chains from one sample, sequenced in a study of blood T cell repertoires in COVID-19. Assay used: immunoSEQ multiplex PCR; TCRdb lists only in-frame clones, some missing. The table lists a few hundred thousand clones, approximately 85% of them singletons. Sequences were obtained from PBMCs or T cells enriched from blood (not recorded which). These receptors were taken from a woman aged 25 to 45 who had recovered from COVID-19. Each CDR3 is given with its conserved first and last residue. Each record gives: clone size, D gene, J gene, V gene, CDR3 DNA, CDR3 protein. D genes are given only for firm matches. The size field is filled for only some rows; it gives once, few, many or a size class.

size: .
D: .
J: TRBJ1-1
V: TRBV3-1/TRBV3-2
DNA: TGTGCCAGCAGCCACGGGGGAGAAGCTTTCTTT
CDR3: CASSHGGEAFF

size: .
D: .
J: TRBJ2-4
V: TRBV28
DNA: TGTGCCAGCCTCAGCGGAGAGTACATTCAGTACTTC
CDR3: CASLSGEYIQYF

size: .
D: .
J: TRBJ1-1
V: TRBV6-1
DNA: TGTGCCAGCAGTGAAGCCCAACCGGGTACTGAAGCTTTCTTT
CDR3: CASSEAQPGTEAFF

size: .
D: TRBD1
J: TRBJ1-5
V: TRBV28
DNA: TGTGCCACCGGACAGGTTGAACCTTACTGGAATCAGCCCCAGCATTTT
CDR3: CATGQVEPYWNQPQHF

size: few
D: .
J: TRBJ2-2
V: TRBV15
DNA: TGTGCCACCAGCAGGGGACTGTCGACTAGTCGGGGCGGGGAGCTGTTTTTT
CDR3: CATSRGLSTSRGGELFF

size: .
D: TRBD1
J: TRBJ2-7
V: TRBV6-5
DNA: TGTGCCAGCTCCCGGGGACAGATCGCCTCCTACGAGCAGTACTTC
CDR3: CASSRGQIASYEQYF

size: .
D: TRBD1
J: TRBJ1-2
V: TRBV12-3/TRBV12-4
DNA: TGTGCCAGCAGTTTGGACAGGGGCTATGGCTACACCTTC
CDR3: CASSLDRGYGYTF

size: .
D: TRBD1
J: TRBJ1-5
V: TRBV7-8
DNA: TGTGCCAGCAGCCCGGACAGGGTGTTGAGCAATCAGCCCCAGCATTTT
CDR3: CASSPDRVLSNQPQHF

size: .
D: .
J: TRBJ1-2
V: TRBV9
DNA: TGTGCCAGCAGCGTAGAGAGCCGGGGCTACACCTTC
CDR3: CASSVESRGYTF

size: .
D: TRBD1
J: TRBJ1-4
V: TRBV25-1
DNA: TGTGCCAGCAGTGAACGGGACAGGGTTAATGAAAAACTGTTTTTT
CDR3: CASSERDRVNEKLFF

size: .
D: .
J: TRBJ1-1
V: TRBV4-1
DNA: TGCGCCAGCAGCAGACGCGGGGATGACACTGAAGCTTTCTTT
CDR3: CASSRRGDDTEAFF

size: .
D: TRBD1
J: TRBJ1-3
V: TRBV4-1
DNA: TGCGCCAGCAGCCAAGGAGATGGACAGGGGGCATCTGGAAACACCATATATTTT
CDR3: CASSQGDGQGASGNTIYF

size: .
D: .
J: TRBJ2-5
V: TRBV9
DNA: TGTGCCAGCAGCGTAGGCCCCGGGACCCAGTACTTC
CDR3: CASSVGPGTQYF

size: .
D: TRBD1
J: TRBJ1-5
V: TRBV6-1
DNA: TGTGCCAGCAGTGACAGGGGGTCCCTCAATCAGCCCCAGCATTTT
CDR3: CASSDRGSLNQPQHF

size: .
D: TRBD1
J: TRBJ2-2
V: TRBV6-1
DNA: TGTGCCAGCAGTGAGGGGACAGGGGGCGTGGGGGAGCTGTTTTTT
CDR3: CASSEGTGGVGELFF

size: .
D: TRBD2
J: TRBJ2-3
V: TRBV12-5
DNA: TGTGCTAGTGGTTTGGTAGCGGGGGGCCGCACAGATACGCAGTATTTT
CDR3: CASGLVAGGRTDTQYF

size: .
D: .
J: TRBJ1-2
V: TRBV7-9
DNA: TGTGCCAGCAGCTCACCGCCTGATGTGGCCTATGGCTACACCTTC
CDR3: CASSSPPDVAYGYTF

size: .
D: .
J: TRBJ1-6
V: TRBV2
DNA: TGTGCCAGCATACAGGGATCGGCTAATTCACCCCTCCACTTT
CDR3: CASIQGSANSPLHF

size: .
D: .
J: TRBJ2-3
V: TRBV18
DNA: TGTGCCAGCTCGGCTAGCACAGATACGCAGTATTTT
CDR3: CASSASTDTQYF

size: .
D: .
J: TRBJ2-7
V: TRBV12-3/TRBV12-4
DNA: TGTGCCAGCAGTCAAATCTACGAGCAGTACTTC
CDR3: CASSQIYEQYF

size: .
D: .
J: TRBJ2-3
V: TRBV7-8
DNA: TGTGCCAGCAGCTTCACGTACACGACTCGGGATACGCAGTATTTT
CDR3: CASSFTYTTRDTQYF

size: .
D: .
J: TRBJ1-6
V: TRBV6-5
DNA: TGTGCCAGCAGGGAGGGTCCGGACTATAATTCACCCCTCCACTTT
CDR3: CASREGPDYNSPLHF

size: .
D: .
J: TRBJ1-1
V: TRBV7-4
DNA: TGTGCCAGCAGCCCTACAGGGATAATGAACACTGAAGCTTTCTTT
CDR3: CASSPTGIMNTEAFF

size: .
D: TRBD1
J: TRBJ1-3
V: TRBV6-5
DNA: TGTGCCAGCCGGGACAGGATATCCACTGGAAACACCATATATTTT
CDR3: CASRDRISTGNTIYF

size: once
D: .
J: TRBJ1-2
V: TRBV28
DNA: TGTGCCAGCAGCGCAGGCGGGGGGATCTATGGCTACACCTTC
CDR3: CASSAGGGIYGYTF

size: .
D: .
J: TRBJ2-1
V: TRBV28
DNA: TGTGCCAGCAGTCCAGCTGCAGGGAATGAGCAGTTCTTC
CDR3: CASSPAAGNEQFF

size: .
D: TRBD1
J: TRBJ2-1
V: TRBV7-3
DNA: TGTGCCAGCAGCCCCGGGACAGGCTTTTACAATGAGCAGTTCTTC
CDR3: CASSPGTGFYNEQFF

size: .
D: TRBD2
J: TRBJ2-7
V: TRBV27
DNA: TGTGCCAGCAGCGCCGGAACCAACCAAACTAGCGGGGGCCCTTACGAGCAGTACTTC
CDR3: CASSAGTNQTSGGPYEQYF

size: few
D: .
J: TRBJ1-1
V: TRBV6-1
DNA: TGTGCCAGCAGTGAGGGGGGGGGAGCCACTGAAGCTTTCTTT
CDR3: CASSEGGGATEAFF

size: .
D: .
J: TRBJ1-1
V: TRBV30
DNA: TGTGCCTGGAGGGGGGGGAACACTGAAGCTTTCTTT
CDR3: CAWRGGNTEAFF

size: .
D: TRBD1
J: TRBJ1-5
V: TRBV28
DNA: TGTGCCAGCAGTTTATTGACAGGGTCGAATCAGCCCCAGCATTTT
CDR3: CASSLLTGSNQPQHF

size: .
D: .
J: TRBJ2-5
V: TRBV27
DNA: TGTGCCAGCAGTTCAGGGCAGGGTGGGGTTGCCGAGACCCAGTACTTC
CDR3: CASSSGQGGVAETQYF

size: .
D: .
J: TRBJ1-2
V: TRBV24-1
DNA: TGTGCCACCAGTGATTTGTCTACAGAGTATGGCTACACCTTC
CDR3: CATSDLSTEYGYTF

size: .
D: .
J: TRBJ2-5
V: TRBV2
DNA: TGTGCCAGCAGCCGTCGGCGCGGCGAGACCCAGTACTTC
CDR3: CASSRRRGETQYF

size: .
D: .
J: TRBJ2-6
V: TRBV5-6
DNA: TGTGCCAGCAGCTTAGTCACGAGGGTGGGGGCCAACGTCCTGACTTTC
CDR3: CASSLVTRVGANVLTF

size: .
D: .
J: TRBJ2-7
V: TRBV4-2
DNA: TGTGCCAGCAGCCAAGGCGGTGACTACGAGCAGTACTTC
CDR3: CASSQGGDYEQYF

size: .
D: TRBD1
J: TRBJ1-1
V: TRBV2
DNA: TGTGCCAGCAGGGGGACAGCTATAAACACTGAAGCTTTCTTT
CDR3: CASRGTAINTEAFF

size: .
D: .
J: TRBJ1-1
V: TRBV7-8
DNA: TGTGCCAGCAGCTCAAGAGGGTTGAGCACTGAAGCTTTCTTT
CDR3: CASSSRGLSTEAFF

size: .
D: TRBD1
J: TRBJ1-4
V: TRBV5-4
DNA: TGTGCCAGCAGCTTGGGGACAGGGGGATTAGCTAATGAAAAACTGTTTTTT
CDR3: CASSLGTGGLANEKLFF

size: once
D: TRBD1
J: TRBJ2-7
V: TRBV6-5
DNA: TGTGCCAGCAGTTCCTTACAGGGGATCTACTACGAGCAGTACTTC
CDR3: CASSSLQGIYYEQYF

size: .
D: TRBD2
J: TRBJ2-5
V: TRBV13
DNA: TGTGCCAGCAGCTTAGCCCCAGTCATCGGGGGGGCCCGGGAGACCCAGTACTTC
CDR3: CASSLAPVIGGARETQYF

size: .
D: TRBD1
J: TRBJ1-2
V: TRBV2
DNA: TGTGCCGGGTGGGACAGGGTTAACTATGGCTACACCTTC
CDR3: CAGWDRVNYGYTF

size: .
D: TRBD1
J: TRBJ2-7
V: TRBV6-5
DNA: TGTGCCAGCAGACGACAGGGGACCACCTACGAGCAGTACTTC
CDR3: CASRRQGTTYEQYF

size: few
D: TRBD1
J: TRBJ1-1
V: TRBV24-1
DNA: TGTGCCACCAGTGATTCGACAGGGGTGCTCGCTGAAGCTTTCTTT
CDR3: CATSDSTGVLAEAFF

size: .
D: .
J: TRBJ2-5
V: TRBV25-1
DNA: TGTGCCAGCAGTGAATACGTAGCCTTAGCAGCCCAAGAGACCCAGTACTTC
CDR3: CASSEYVALAAQETQYF

size: .
D: .
J: TRBJ1-1
V: TRBV9
DNA: TGTGCCAGCGACCGAGGGGAGGTGAACACTGAAGCTTTCTTT
CDR3: CASDRGEVNTEAFF

size: .
D: .
J: TRBJ2-1
V: TRBV5-1
DNA: TGCGCCAGCAGCAAGGGACTTAACAATGAGCAGTTCTTC
CDR3: CASSKGLNNEQFF

size: many
D: .
J: TRBJ1-4
V: TRBV7-9
DNA: TGTGCCAGCAGCCGCGTTGCAACTAATGAAAAACTGTTTTTT
CDR3: CASSRVATNEKLFF

size: .
D: .
J: TRBJ2-7
V: TRBV30
DNA: TGTGCCTGGAGTGTAACAGGGACACACCACGAGCAGTACTTC
CDR3: CAWSVTGTHHEQYF

size: many
D: TRBD2
J: TRBJ2-7
V: TRBV27
DNA: TGTGCCAGCAGTTTTACTAGCGGGATGTACGAGCAGTACTTC
CDR3: CASSFTSGMYEQYF

size: .
D: TRBD1
J: TRBJ2-1
V: TRBV11-3
DNA: TGTGCCAGCAGCTCCAGGGACAGGGGCCATGAGCAGTTCTTC
CDR3: CASSSRDRGHEQFF

size: .
D: TRBD1
J: TRBJ1-3
V: TRBV5-1
DNA: TGCGCCAGCAGATCGACAGGGGGGAACACCATATATTTT
CDR3: CASRSTGGNTIYF

size: .
D: .
J: TRBJ1-4
V: TRBV27
DNA: TGTGCCAGCAGTCCATACAGGGCAACTAATGAAAAACTGTTTTTT
CDR3: CASSPYRATNEKLFF

size: .
D: TRBD1
J: TRBJ2-1
V: TRBV7-6
DNA: TGTGCCAGCAGCAGTAACCGGGACAGGAGTTTGTGGGAGCAGTTCTTC
CDR3: CASSSNRDRSLWEQFF

size: .
D: .
J: TRBJ1-5
V: TRBV5-1
DNA: TGCGCCAGCAGCTTGCCAGGTCTCAATCAGCCCCAGCATTTT
CDR3: CASSLPGLNQPQHF

size: .
D: TRBD1
J: TRBJ2-7
V: TRBV28
DNA: TGTGCCAGCAGTTTATTGACAGGGATCTCCTACGAGCAGTACTTC
CDR3: CASSLLTGISYEQYF

size: .
D: .
J: TRBJ2-5
V: TRBV18
DNA: TGTGCCAGCTCACCGGCTGGTTCGAGCGGGTTGAAGACCCAGTACTTC
CDR3: CASSPAGSSGLKTQYF

size: .
D: .
J: TRBJ2-7
V: TRBV6-5
DNA: TGTGCCAGCAGTTATTCGAGGTTACGCTCCTACGAGCAGTACTTC
CDR3: CASSYSRLRSYEQYF

size: .
D: .
J: TRBJ2-7
V: TRBV10-1
DNA: TGCGCCAGTGGGCGAGGGTCCTACGAGCAGTACTTC
CDR3: CASGRGSYEQYF